This T cell receptor beta chain comes out of a study of T-cell memory formation after mild COVID-19. This clonotype was seen a few times. TCRdb ran MiXCR on the 5' RACE reads and lists one entry per CDR3 protein. The sample includes roughly 350,000 distinct CDR3 sequences, approximately 15% seen only once; the top ten take 22%. Trimming removed 6 bases from V and 7 bases from J, with 16 bases in between. Germline values: CDR1 MNHEY, CDR2 SMNVEV (reference sequence). This CDR3 has 13 amino acids. This chain connects TRBV27 to TRBJ2-7; D is perhaps TRBD1 (5 bases). The sample was PBMCs or a T cell subset sorted from them (not recorded which). The sequence derives from a man aged 18 to 29 who had mild COVID-19 (a few samples of this study predate the infection). Cell type and time point are not known. CDR3 in amino acids: CASSDSRVREQYF. The CDR3 nucleotides read TGTGCCAGCAGCGACAGCCGGGTAAGGGAGCAGTACTTC.